A selection of T cell receptor beta chains follows, all from one sample in a study of T cell responses to AZD1222 COVID-19 vaccine. The repertoire was sequenced with immunoSEQ multiplex PCR; TCRdb's copy has only in-frame clones and lacks some. The sample lists 100,000 to 150,000 clones, roughly 90% occurring once. The sequences come from peripheral blood, collected 28 days after the second AZD1222 dose. Every receptor here comes from an adult who received the AZD1222 COVID-19 vaccine. The CDR3 runs from the conserved cysteine through the conserved F or W. A D gene is named only where the DNA matches it firmly. For some rows the clone size is stated as once, few or many, or as a class when expanded; others skip it.

TGTGCCAGCAGCTTAGTAGTTGCTGGCTACACCTTC,CASSLVVAGYTF,TRBJ1-2,TRBV7-2,-,once
TGTGCCAGCAGTCGAGGGGGGAATGAGCAGTTCTTC,CASSRGGNEQFF,TRBJ2-1,TRBV12-3/TRBV12-4,-,-
TGTGCCAGCAGTCCGACCGCCGCCGAGCAGTACTTC,CASSPTAAEQYF,TRBJ2-7,TRBV6-6,-,-
TGTGCCAGCAGACAGGACAGGGGTGAGCCAGATACGCAGTATTTT,CASRQDRGEPDTQYF,TRBJ2-3,TRBV27,TRBD1,-
TGTGCCATCAGTGAGGGTAAAGCGGGAGGAGACACCGGGGAGCTGTTTTTT,CAISEGKAGGDTGELFF,TRBJ2-2,TRBV10-3,TRBD2,-
TGCGCCAGCAGCTTGTATGAGAACACTGAAGCTTTCTTT,CASSLYENTEAFF,TRBJ1-1,TRBV5-1,-,-
TGTGCCAGCAGCTTAGAAGGGCTATTTAACACAGATACGCAGTATTTT,CASSLEGLFNTDTQYF,TRBJ2-3,TRBV7-9,-,-
TGTGCCAGCTCATCGCGGACTAGCGGGGAGAATGAGCAGTTCTTC,CASSSRTSGENEQFF,TRBJ2-1,TRBV18,TRBD2,-
TGTGCCAGCAGCTCGGGGCGAAGCAATCAGCCCCAGCATTTT,CASSSGRSNQPQHF,TRBJ1-5,TRBV7-9,-,-
TGTGCCAGCAGCTTAGTACTAGCGGGGGGTGGCAATGAGCAGTTCTTC,CASSLVLAGGGNEQFF,TRBJ2-1,TRBV7-9,TRBD2,-
TGTGCCAGCACCTACCTCAGGCCCGGGGGCAACACTGAAGCTTTCTTT,CASTYLRPGGNTEAFF,TRBJ1-1,TRBV21-1,-,-
TGCGCCAGCAGTGAGCCCCCCCCAGCCTCCTACGAGCAGTACTTC,CASSEPPPASYEQYF,TRBJ2-7,TRBV10-1,-,-
TGTGCCAGTGCATGGGGGAAATTTCAGCCCCAGCATTTT,CASAWGKFQPQHF,TRBJ1-5,TRBV27,-,-
TGCGCCAGCAGCCAAGGGGGTGGGGGAGAGACCCAGTACTTC,CASSQGGGGETQYF,TRBJ2-5,TRBV4-1,-,-
TGTGCCAGCAGTTACTCGGGGACAGGGGGGGGCTACGAGCAGTACTTC,CASSYSGTGGGYEQYF,TRBJ2-7,TRBV6-5,TRBD1,-
TGTGCCAGTACCCGTAGGGGGGGACTACCCTACGAGCAGTACTTC,CASTRRGGLPYEQYF,TRBJ2-7,TRBV19,-,-
TGTGCCAGCACCCTTGCGGGCCCGGGGCACGGGGAGCTGTTTTTT,CASTLAGPGHGELFF,TRBJ2-2,TRBV2,-,once
TGTGCCAGCAGTGACAGGGGAATTATAGATGAGCAGTTCTTC,CASSDRGIIDEQFF,TRBJ2-1,TRBV6-1,-,-
TGTGCCACGGGTGGAGGGAGGGCCTGGAATGAGCAGTTCTTC,CATGGGRAWNEQFF,TRBJ2-1,TRBV10-3,TRBD2,-
TGTGCCAGCAGCCCAGAACCCAGCTCCTACGAGCAGTACTTC,CASSPEPSSYEQYF,TRBJ2-7,TRBV7-2,-,-
TGTGCCAGCAGCGAGGGTAGGGACAGAGTGGGCTACACCTTC,CASSEGRDRVGYTF,TRBJ1-2,TRBV9,TRBD1,-
TGTGCCAGCAGCCGAGCCCCCGGGACAGGGCCTCGGGGCACTGAAGCTTTCTTT,CASSRAPGTGPRGTEAFF,TRBJ1-1,TRBV7-9,TRBD1,-
TGCGCCAGCAGCTTGGTTGGGACAGCAAACACCGGGGAGCTGTTTTTT,CASSLVGTANTGELFF,TRBJ2-2,TRBV5-1,TRBD1,-
TGTGCCAGCAGCGTCGGACATGAGCAGTTCTTC,CASSVGHEQFF,TRBJ2-1,TRBV7-2,-,-
TGTGCCAGCAGCTGGACAGAGATGAACACTGAAGCTTTCTTT,CASSWTEMNTEAFF,TRBJ1-1,TRBV7-2,-,-
TGTGCCAGCAGCAAAAGGGCGGGAGTGGGGACCGGGGAGCTGTTTTTT,CASSKRAGVGTGELFF,TRBJ2-2,TRBV21-1,-,-
TGCAGCGCCGATCTAGCGGGAGGGCCAAATGAGCAGTTCTTC,CSADLAGGPNEQFF,TRBJ2-1,TRBV29-1,TRBD2,-
TGTGCCAGCAGTGAAGCAGGTGGCATCACTGAAGCTTTCTTT,CASSEAGGITEAFF,TRBJ1-1,TRBV2,-,-
TGCGCCAGCAGCTTCGGGACTCCCCGCACCGGGGAGCTGTTTTTT,CASSFGTPRTGELFF,TRBJ2-2,TRBV5-1,-,-
TGTGCCAGCAGCCGGTGGACGGAGAACACTGAAGCTTTCTTT,CASSRWTENTEAFF,TRBJ1-1,TRBV7-9,-,-
TGTGCCAGCTCACCCTGGGGGGCCGGTGAAGCTTTCTTT,CASSPWGAGEAFF,TRBJ1-1,TRBV18,-,-
TGTGCCAGATCCTCCGGGACAGCCTACCCACCCCTCCACTTT,CARSSGTAYPPLHF,TRBJ1-6,TRBV6-5,TRBD1,-
TGTGCCTGGAGGGGAATAGAGCCCTCCCCCATCTACGAGCAGTACTTC,CAWRGIEPSPIYEQYF,TRBJ2-7,TRBV30,-,-
TGTGCCACCAGTGATGTTACTAGCGGGAGTGGGTACGAGCAGTACTTC,CATSDVTSGSGYEQYF,TRBJ2-7,TRBV24-1,TRBD2,-
TGTGCCAGCAGCTTAGATCTAGTAGGGGGCTTTACAGATACGCAGTATTTT,CASSLDLVGGFTDTQYF,TRBJ2-3,TRBV11-2,TRBD1,-
TGTGCCAGCAGTTATTTACCGGGATTCACAGATACGCAGTATTTT,CASSYLPGFTDTQYF,TRBJ2-3,TRBV6-5,-,-
TGTGCCAGCAGTCTTAAAGGGGGCCTCAGCTCCTACGAGCAGTACTTC,CASSLKGGLSSYEQYF,TRBJ2-7,TRBV7-8,TRBD1,-
TGTGCCAGCAGCCCATCCCCGGGGGTTACTGAAGCTTTCTTT,CASSPSPGVTEAFF,TRBJ1-1,TRBV5-5,-,-
TGTGCCAGCAGAACCGGGACGGCGGCGATTCAGCCCCAGCATTTT,CASRTGTAAIQPQHF,TRBJ1-5,TRBV28,-,-
TGTGCCAGCAGTTTAAGGCAGGGTTTCAATCAGCCCCAGCATTTT,CASSLRQGFNQPQHF,TRBJ1-5,TRBV28,-,-
TGTGCCAGCAGCTTATTTAAAGGGTCCGAGCAGTACTTC,CASSLFKGSEQYF,TRBJ2-7,TRBV11-2,-,once
TGTGCCAGCAGCTTAGCAGGGGGCAATGAGCAGTTCTTC,CASSLAGGNEQFF,TRBJ2-1,TRBV11-3,TRBD1,-
TGCGCCAGCAGCCAAGTGAGTGGCAGCCAAGAGACCCAGTACTTC,CASSQVSGSQETQYF,TRBJ2-5,TRBV4-1,-,-
TGTGCCAGCAGCACCGGCGGACTGAACAATGAGCAGTTCTTC,CASSTGGLNNEQFF,TRBJ2-1,TRBV11-3,-,-